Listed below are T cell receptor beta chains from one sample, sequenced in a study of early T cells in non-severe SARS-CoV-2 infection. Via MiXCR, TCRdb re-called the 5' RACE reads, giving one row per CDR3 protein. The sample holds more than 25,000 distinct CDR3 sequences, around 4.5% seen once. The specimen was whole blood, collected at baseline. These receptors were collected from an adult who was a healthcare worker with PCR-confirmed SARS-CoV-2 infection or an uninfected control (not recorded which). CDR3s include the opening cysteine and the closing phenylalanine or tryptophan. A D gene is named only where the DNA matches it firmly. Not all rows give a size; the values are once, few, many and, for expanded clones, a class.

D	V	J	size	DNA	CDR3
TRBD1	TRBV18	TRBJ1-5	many	TGTGCCAGCTCGCCAGACAGGGCCAATCAGCCCCAGCATTTT	CASSPDRANQPQHF
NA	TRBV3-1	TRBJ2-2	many	TGTGCCAGCAGCCAAGATCCGGCTCTTCCCACCGGGGAGCTGTTTTTT	CASSQDPALPTGELFF
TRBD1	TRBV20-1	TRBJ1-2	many	TGCAGTGCTAGAGAATTTCTGGACAGGGATGGCTACACCTTC	CSAREFLDRDGYTF
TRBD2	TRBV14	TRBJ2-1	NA	TGTGCCAGCAGCCAGATAGGACTAGCGGGAGAAAATGAGCAGTTCTTC	CASSQIGLAGENEQFF
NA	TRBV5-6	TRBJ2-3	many	TGTGCCAGCAGCTTTAAACAAGTCCCAGATACGCAGTATTTT	CASSFKQVPDTQYF
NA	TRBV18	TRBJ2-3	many	TGTGCCAGCTCACCGCGGGGTAGCGGAGGCACAGATACGCAGTATTTT	CASSPRGSGGTDTQYF
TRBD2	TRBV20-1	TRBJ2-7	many	TGCAGTGCTAGAGAAGGTAGCGGGGGCCGACCCTACGAGCAGTACTTC	CSAREGSGGRPYEQYF
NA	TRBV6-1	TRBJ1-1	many	TGTGCCAGCAGTCCTGAGGGAATATTTGAAGCTTTCTTT	CASSPEGIFEAFF
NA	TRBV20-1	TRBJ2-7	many	TGCAGAGCAGGGGTGGCAACCTACGAGCAGTACTTC	CRAGVATYEQYF
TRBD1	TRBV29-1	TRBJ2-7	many	TGCAGCGTCGACCTAGGACAGGGGCTCTCCTACGAGCAGTACTTC	CSVDLGQGLSYEQYF
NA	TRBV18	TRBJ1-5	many	TGTGCCAGCTCGCAGCTCCCTCACAGGGTCGTTCAGCCCCAGCATTTT	CASSQLPHRVVQPQHF
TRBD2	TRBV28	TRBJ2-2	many	TGTGCCAGCAGTTTATTGGGGGGGACCGGGGAGCTGTTTTTT	CASSLLGGTGELFF
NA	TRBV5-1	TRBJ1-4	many	TGCGCCAGCAGCTTGGTCGGGAGCAGCAATGAAAAACTGTTTTTT	CASSLVGSSNEKLFF
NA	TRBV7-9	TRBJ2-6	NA	TGTGTCAGCAGCCGGACACAGGGTCCCGGGGCCAACGTCCTGACTTTC	CVSSRTQGPGANVLTF
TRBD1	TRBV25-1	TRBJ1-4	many	TGTGCCAGCAGTGACACAGGGGGGACCGACCGAAAACTGTTTTTT	CASSDTGGTDRKLFF
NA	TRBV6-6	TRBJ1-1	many	TGTGCCAGCAGTTACTCCAGTGGCGGCACATCCCGATTT	CASSYSSGGTSRF
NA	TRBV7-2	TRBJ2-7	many	TGTGCCAGCAGCTCGACGACTTACGAGCAGTACTTC	CASSSTTYEQYF
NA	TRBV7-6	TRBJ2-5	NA	TGTGCCAGCAGCTTTTACCGGGGGAGTGAGACCCAGTACTTC	CASSFYRGSETQYF
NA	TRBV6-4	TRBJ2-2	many	TGTGCCTCCCGCCCCGGGACGGCGAACACCGGGGAGCTGTTTTTT	CASRPGTANTGELFF
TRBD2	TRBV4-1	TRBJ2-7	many	TGCGCCAGCAGCCAAGATGGGACTAGCGGTTCTGAAGTGCAGTACTTC	CASSQDGTSGSEVQYF
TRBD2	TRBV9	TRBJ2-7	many	TGTGCCAGCAGCGTAGGGGGTAGCGGGAGGGCCAAAAACTACGAGCAGTACTTC	CASSVGGSGRAKNYEQYF
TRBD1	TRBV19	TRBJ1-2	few	TGTGCCAGTAGTATGCAGGGGGGCACCTATGGCTACACCTTC	CASSMQGGTYGYTF
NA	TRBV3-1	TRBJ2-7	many	TGTGCCAGCAGCCGAGGGTCGTCCTACGAGCAGTACTTC	CASSRGSSYEQYF
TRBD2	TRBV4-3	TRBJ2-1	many	TGCGCCAGCAGCCAAATCCGGCGTAGCGGGGGTTACAATGAGCAGTTCTTC	CASSQIRRSGGYNEQFF
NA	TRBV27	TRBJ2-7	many	TGTGCCAGCAGTTTAAGGGGGGGCGCCGGTGTGTACGAGCAGTACTTC	CASSLRGGAGVYEQYF
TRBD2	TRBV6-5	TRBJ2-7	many	TGTGCCAGCAGCCCCGGACTAGCAAGTCAATACGAGCAGTACTTC	CASSPGLASQYEQYF
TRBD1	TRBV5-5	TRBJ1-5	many	TGTGCCAGCAGCTTGGACAGGGGGCCTCAGCCCCAGCATTTT	CASSLDRGPQPQHF
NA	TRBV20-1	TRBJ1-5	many	TGCAGTGCTAGAGGGGCAGGGCTAAGGAACCAGCCCCAGCATTTT	CSARGAGLRNQPQHF
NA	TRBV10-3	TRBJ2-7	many	TGTGCCATCAGTGACCCCGAGGGACTTGTTCACTTC	CAISDPEGLVHF
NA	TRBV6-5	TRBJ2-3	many	TGTGCCAGCACCCGGGGAGATACGCAGTATTTT	CASTRGDTQYF
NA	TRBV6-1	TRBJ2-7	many	TGTGCCAGCCTCCGACTTTACGAGCAGTACTTC	CASLRLYEQYF
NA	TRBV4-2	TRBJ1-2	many	TGTGCCAGCAGCCAATCCGCTTTCCGAGGGGCGGAGGGCTACACCTTC	CASSQSAFRGAEGYTF
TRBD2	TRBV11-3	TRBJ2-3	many	TGTGCCAGCAGTGTGGGACTAGCGGTCCTCACAGATACGCAGTATTTT	CASSVGLAVLTDTQYF
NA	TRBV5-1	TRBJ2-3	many	TGCGCCAGCAGCTCAGGTGTTAGCGGAAGCACAGATACGCAGTATTTT	CASSSGVSGSTDTQYF
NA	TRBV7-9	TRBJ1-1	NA	TGTGCCAGCAGCCCCCCTAAAATACCCTTGAACACTGAAGCTTTCTTT	CASSPPKIPLNTEAFF
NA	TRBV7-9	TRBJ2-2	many	TGTGCCAGCAGCCAGGGGCTCCTGAACACCGGGGAGCTGTTTTTT	CASSQGLLNTGELFF
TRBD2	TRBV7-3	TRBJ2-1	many	TGTGCCAGCAGCCTGGGACTAGCGGGAGGGCTGGGGGATGAGCAGTTCTTC	CASSLGLAGGLGDEQFF
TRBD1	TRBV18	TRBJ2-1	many	TGTGCCAGCTCACCGACGGACAGGGTGTTGACGTTCCATGAGCAGTTCTTC	CASSPTDRVLTFHEQFF
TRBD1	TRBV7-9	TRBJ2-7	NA	TGTGCCAGCAGCTCATATTCGACAGGGTACAACTACGAGCAGTACTTC	CASSSYSTGYNYEQYF
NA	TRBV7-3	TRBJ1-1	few	TGTGCCAGCAGCTCCCACCCGGACGGGAAAGCTTTCTTT	CASSSHPDGKAFF
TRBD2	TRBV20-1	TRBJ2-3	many	TGCAGTGCTAGGGCCCTAGCGGGAAATAGGGCCACAGATACGCAGTATTTT	CSARALAGNRATDTQYF
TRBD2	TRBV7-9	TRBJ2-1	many	TGTGCCAGCAGCGCCTCCGGGACTAGCGGTTACAATGAGCAGTTCTTC	CASSASGTSGYNEQFF
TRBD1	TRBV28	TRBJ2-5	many	TGTGCCAGCAACCGCCCTGGGACAGGGTTAGAAGAGACCCAGTACTTC	CASNRPGTGLEETQYF
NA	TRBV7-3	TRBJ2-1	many	TGTGCCAGCAGCCCCGATGGACAGAATAACAATGAGCAGTTCTTC	CASSPDGQNNNEQFF
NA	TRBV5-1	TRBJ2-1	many	TGCGCCAGCAGCTTGTCCGGTGATTTGGGACTGTCGTATGAGCAGTTCTTC	CASSLSGDLGLSYEQFF
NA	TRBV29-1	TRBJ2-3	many	TGCAGCGTTGTAAGGGGCAACACAGATACGCAGTATTTT	CSVVRGNTDTQYF